This is a list of T cell receptor beta chains from one sample in a study of STAT5B mutations in CD4+ large granular lymphocyte leukemia. Sequencing used immunoSEQ multiplex PCR; TCRdb keeps in-frame clones, though not all of them. The top ten hold less than 3% of the sample, which has 30,000 to 40,000 clones, roughly 65% seen once. Specimen: CD4+ T cells from blood buffy coats. The receptors originated from a human donor in good health. Both conserved end residues are trimmed from each CDR3. A D gene is named only where the DNA matches it firmly.

v_call,d_call,cdr3_aa
TRBV23-1,TRBD1,ASSQRSQGAPLAFSPLH
TRBV25-1,.,ASSRMGTGTYHEQY
TRBV6-5,.,ASSKPGSDEKLF
TRBV15,.,ATSRESRGASGTDTQY
TRBV2,.,ASSGLDTQY
TRBV5-6,TRBD1,ASSSGTGFGHYNSPLH
TRBV6-6,.,ASRAARRGGTDTQY
TRBV25-1,TRBD1,ASSDPGQGRETQY
TRBV7-2,.,ASSGNSGLLNSPLH
TRBV5-8,.,ASSLEEGGQY
TRBV9,TRBD1,ASSQTPGTGGAKTQY
TRBV30,.,AWTQGGNTIY
TRBV11-2,TRBD1,ASSGDRAYEQY
TRBV5-4,TRBD2,ASSGSGGAEETQY
TRBV18,.,ASSKTGRSYEQY
TRBV7-9,.,ASSLGQTSRNEQF
TRBV12-5,.,ASGLVRGSNQPQH
TRBV9,TRBD2,ASMRGTSGDGSDTQY
TRBV27,TRBD1,ASSKDRVGEKLF
TRBV19,TRBD1,ASRTGTDNSPLH
TRBV19,.,ASSILSGPQH
TRBV30,TRBD1,AWSLRGPSRYNSPLH
TRBV27,.,ASSLAGLLYEQY
TRBV6-1,TRBD1,ASRGGGSNQPQH
TRBV7-8,TRBD1,ASSTFSHRGRFGANVLT
TRBV19,.,ASSSSRVNYGYT
TRBV4-1,.,ASSQEQGPYEQY
TRBV5-4,.,ASSSSGTSTDTQY
TRBV18,TRBD1,ASSPAGGSNQPQH
TRBV19,.,ASSIRGTEAF
TRBV7-2,TRBD1,ASSLDRAGGVETDTQY
TRBV27,.,ASSLQGSYEQY
TRBV7-7,.,ASSLGSTETQY
TRBV18,.,ASSPSAPKYTGELF
TRBV6-5,.,ASSYNRSGYI
TRBV2,.,ASLGGYSQPQH
TRBV10-2,.,ASRANRDGTYEQY
TRBV5-1,TRBD1,ASSPQGQGNEKLF
TRBV6-5,TRBD1,ASRRQGASGNTIY
TRBV28,TRBD1,ASSLQQGKGYT
TRBV7-8,.,ASSLTGGATSYEQY
TRBV4-1,.,ASSQDRRGDYSNQPQH
TRBV9,.,ASSVVQNTEAF